The sequence of this TCR beta chain was determined in a study of T cells in Graves' hyperthyroidism and ophthalmopathy. Overall study results and limits: Also found in blood were most expanded thyroid clonotypes above 0.001.

With regard to this clonotype: Its specificity is not known.

CDR1 and CDR2 from the germline V gene are SGHVS and FNYEAQ. The CDR3 length is 14 residues. Between the trimmed V and J ends, which lost 1 base and 3 bases, there was a span of 10 bases. What was amplified from RNA transcripts were TCR beta CDR3 regions. RT-PCR in the first round (using the HTBI primer set) targeted the TCR CDR3. TCRdb recomputed calls from the multiplex PCR reads with MiXCR, one row per CDR3 protein. The data contain about 560,000 distinct CDR3 sequences, 16% of them seen just once; the ten biggest clones take up around 19%. What was sequenced was blood. The J gene is TRBJ2-7, the V gene TRBV7-6; D could derive from TRBD1 or TRBD2 (5 bases each). This clonotype was obtained from a woman aged 18-29 years with Graves' hyperthyroidism. CDR3 region: CASSLGGDRYEQYF. In DNA, the CDR3 is TGTGCCAGCAGCTTAGGAGGGGACCGCTACGAGCAGTACTTC.